This T cell receptor (beta chain) was obtained from a study of long-term antiretroviral therapy in people with HIV. This was the immunoSEQ v3.0 assay at survey level. Each sample aimed for about 40,000-50,000 sequenced T-cell genomes. The table came from immunoSEQ multiplex PCR; TCRdb's copy has only in-frame clones and leaves some out. The table shows about 20,000 clones, with approximately 80% occurring only once. Germline assignment: CDR1 SNHLY and CDR2 FYNNEI. The trim removed 0 bases at V and 7 bases at J, leaving 12 bases unmatched. The CDR3 consists of 16 residues. From each donor, at least one pre-ART PBMC sample and at least two post-ART PBMC samples were obtained.

The receptor comes from a woman aged 40-49 years with HIV. Sequenced material: unsorted PBMCs, taken 0.2 years after starting antiretroviral therapy. The chain links TRBV2 to TRBJ2-7; 7 nucleotides align to TRBD2. The chain's CDR3 is CASSEALVGGPGEQYF. For the CDR3, the DNA is TGTGCCAGCAGTGAAGCGCTGGTGGGAGGGCCCGGGGAGCAGTACTTC.